Listed here are 13 T cell receptor beta chains from one sample, sequenced in a study of T cell responses to AZD1222 COVID-19 vaccine. The table came from immunoSEQ multiplex PCR; TCRdb's copy has only in-frame clones and leaves some out. The sample lists approximately 120,000 clones; approximately 88% were seen once. The source was peripheral blood, collected on day 0 of AZD1222 vaccination. The receptors stem from an adult in good health.

With regard to this clone: The germline gene is not matched at one end of the junction; a read error may be the cause. V usage is TRBV11-3 and J usage is TRBJ1-1, with D uncertain. The germline V gene has CDR1 SGHNT and CDR2 YENEEA. The CDR3 consists of 12 residues. The CDR3 sequence: CASSIEDGEAFF. The CDR3, as DNA: TGTGCCAGCAGCATAGAAGACGGTGAAGCTTTCTTT.

This chain joins TRBV5-1 and TRBJ1-2, with TRBD1 matching over 8 bases. Germline V lookup: CDR1 SGHRS, CDR2 YFSETQ. The CDR3 sequence is 12 residues long. With V trimmed by 7 bases and J by 6 bases, 5 bases remained unmatched. Written as DNA, the CDR3 is TGCGCCAGCTCCGGACAGGGAGATGGCTACACCTTC. Amino acid sequence: CASSGQGDGYTF. The full variable domain, in which reference TRBV5-1 and TRBJ1-2 provide the parts outside the CDR3, is KAGVTQTPRYLIKTRGQQVTLSCSPISGHRSVSWYQQTPGQGLQFLFEYFSETQRNKGNFPGRFSGRQFSNSRSEMNVSTLELGDSALYLCASSGQGDGYTFGSGTRLTVV.

This chain links TRBV11-3 with TRBJ2-2; a possible D gene is TRBD2 (5 bases). The V and J ends lost 5 bases and 0 bases respectively, with 10 bases between them. Germline-derived CDR1 and CDR2 are SGHNT and YENEEA. The length of the CDR3 is 15 residues. The CDR3 coding sequence is TGTGCCAGCAGCCGCGGACTGGCGAACACCGGGGAGCTGTTTTTT. Translated, it gives CASSRGLANTGELFF.

V gene TRBV18 combines with J gene TRBJ1-2, with TRBD1 matching 9 bases. Looked up from germline, CDR1 is KGHSH and CDR2 is LQKENI. V lost 5 bases and J lost 8; bases outside the gene matches: 9. The CDR3 length is 14 residues. The CDR3 DNA is TGTGCCAGCTCATCCACGGGGACAGGGAACGGCTACACCTTC. This gives the protein CASSSTGTGNGYTF. Variable domain in full (rest from reference TRBV18 and TRBJ1-2): NAGVMQNPRHLVRRRGQEARLRCSPMKGHSHVYWYRQLPEEGLKFMVYLQKENIIDESGMPKERFSAEFPKEGPSILRIQQVVRGDSAAYFCASSSTGTGNGYTFGSGTRLTVV.

The rearrangement joins TRBV24-1 to TRBJ1-1; a possible D gene is TRBD1 (6 bases). V lost 6 bases and J 6 bases, leaving 13 bases between the germline ends. Per the germline V gene, CDR1 is KGHDR and CDR2 is SFDVKD. The CDR3 is made up of 13 amino acids. The CDR3 nucleotides are TGTGCCACCAGTCGAACAGGGACCCCTGAAGCTTTCTTT. Amino acid sequence: CATSRTGTPEAFF.

The chain carries TRBV5-4 and TRBJ1-4, with 7 bases lining up with TRBD1. V lost 0 bases, J lost 6 bases, and 8 bases stayed unmatched. The germline V gene encodes CDR1 SGHNT and CDR2 YYREEE (reference sequence). The CDR3 totals 16 residues. CDR3 protein: CASSLGQGGRHEKLFF. DNA for the CDR3: TGTGCCAGCAGCTTGGGCCAGGGGGGCCGGCATGAAAAACTGTTTTTT.

The gene calls are TRBV5-1 and TRBJ2-1; TRBD2 matches 10 bases. CDR3 length equals 15 residues. CDR1 is SGHRS and CDR2 is YFSETQ in the germline V gene. The trim removed 5 bases at V and 4 bases at J, leaving 6 bases unmatched. The CDR3 protein is CASSSSGGSYNEQFF. The CDR3 coding sequence is TGCGCCAGCAGTTCTAGCGGGGGATCATACAATGAGCAGTTCTTC.

This clone appeared once. V is TRBV5-1 and J is TRBJ2-3, with 7 bases aligning to TRBD1. Germline loops: CDR1 SGHRS, CDR2 YFSETQ. Unmatched junction bases numbered 4, after V lost 1 base and J lost 2 bases. The CDR3 is 15 amino acids. The CDR3 nucleotides read TGCGCCAGCAGCTTGACAGGGGCGTTCACAGATACGCAGTATTTT. The encoded protein is CASSLTGAFTDTQYF.

The CDR3 bases are TGTGCCAGCAGTGAAAATTCTCATGAAAAACTGTTTTTT. It codes for CASSENSHEKLFF. The chain uses TRBV25-1 and TRBJ1-4, with D uncertain. From germline, CDR1 is MGHDK and CDR2 SYGVNS. This CDR3 contains 13 residues. Trimming took off 2 bases at V and 6 bases at J, with 7 bases between the two ends.

The chain recombines TRBV5-1 with TRBJ2-5, with 9 bases identical to TRBD2. Germline CDR1 is SGHRS and CDR2 is YFSETQ. The CDR3 sequence is 16 residues long. Trimming at V came to 4 bases and at J to 0 bases, leaving 7 bases not matched to a gene. CDR3 coding DNA: TGCGCCAGCAGCCCCCGGGTAGCGGGGGACCAAGAGACCCAGTACTTC. It codes for CASSPRVAGDQETQYF.

This clone was observed a handful of times. This rearrangement joins TRBV9 to TRBJ2-2; D gene ambiguous. The V end was cut by 4 bases, the J end by 5 bases, with 9 bases between. Looked up from germline, CDR1 is SGDLS and CDR2 is YYNGEE. The CDR3 consists of 13 residues. The CDR3 bases are TGTGCCAGCAGCTTAAGGGTTACCGGGGAGCTGTTTTTT. It is translated as CASSLRVTGELFF. Variable domain in full (rest from reference TRBV9 and TRBJ2-2): DSGVTQTPKHLITATGQRVTLRCSPRSGDLSVYWYQQSLDQGLQFLIQYYNGEERAKGNILERFSAQQFPDLHSELNLSSLELGDSALYFCASSLRVTGELFFGEGSRLTVL.

The chain recombines TRBV12-3 or TRBV12-4 with TRBJ1-1; D is uncertain. V was shortened by 6 bases and J by 0 bases, with 8 bases between the two germline ends. CDR3 length equals 13 residues. The CDR3 region has the DNA TGTGCCAGCAGGTCGGCCATGAACACTGAAGCTTTCTTT. This sequence encodes CASRSAMNTEAFF.

This chain links TRBV21-1 with TRBJ1-3. TRBV21-1 is a recognized pseudogene. The CDR3 length is 11 residues. This chain's CDR3 is CDRGTGNTIYF. The CDR3 bases are TGTGATCGAGGTACTGGAAACACCATATATTTT.